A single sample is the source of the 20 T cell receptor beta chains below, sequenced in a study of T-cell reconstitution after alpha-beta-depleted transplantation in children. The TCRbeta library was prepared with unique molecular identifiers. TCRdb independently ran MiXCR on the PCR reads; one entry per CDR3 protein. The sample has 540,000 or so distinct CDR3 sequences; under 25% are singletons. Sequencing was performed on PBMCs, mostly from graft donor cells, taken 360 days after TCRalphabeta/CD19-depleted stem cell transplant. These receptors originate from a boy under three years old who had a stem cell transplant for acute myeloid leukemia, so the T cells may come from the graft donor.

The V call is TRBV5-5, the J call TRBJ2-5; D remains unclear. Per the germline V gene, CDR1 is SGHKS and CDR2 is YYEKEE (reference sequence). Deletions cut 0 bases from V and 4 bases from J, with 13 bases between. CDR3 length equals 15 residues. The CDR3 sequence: CASSLAGPRRETQYF. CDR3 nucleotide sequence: TGTGCCAGCAGCTTGGCAGGCCCAAGGCGAGAGACCCAGTACTTC.

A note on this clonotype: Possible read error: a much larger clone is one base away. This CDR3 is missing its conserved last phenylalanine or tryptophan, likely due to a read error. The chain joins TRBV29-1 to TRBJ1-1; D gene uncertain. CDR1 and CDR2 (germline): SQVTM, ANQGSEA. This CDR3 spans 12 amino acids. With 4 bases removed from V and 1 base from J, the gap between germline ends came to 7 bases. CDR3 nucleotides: TGCAGCGTTGTAGGTCCGAACACTGAAGCTTTCTCT. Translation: CSVVGPNTEAFS.

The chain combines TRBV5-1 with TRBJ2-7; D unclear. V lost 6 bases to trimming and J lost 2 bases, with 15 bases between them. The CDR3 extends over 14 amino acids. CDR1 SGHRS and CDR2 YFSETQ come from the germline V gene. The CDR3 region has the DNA TGCGCCAGCAACCTCAACCCATTGGCCTACGAGCAGTACTTC. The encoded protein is CASNLNPLAYEQYF.

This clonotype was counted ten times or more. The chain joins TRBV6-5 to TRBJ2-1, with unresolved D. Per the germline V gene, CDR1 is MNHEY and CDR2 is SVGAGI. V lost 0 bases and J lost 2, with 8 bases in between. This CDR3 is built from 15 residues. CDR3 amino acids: CASSYSTRPYNEQFF. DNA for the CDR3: TGTGCCAGCAGTTACTCGACAAGGCCCTACAATGAGCAGTTCTTC.

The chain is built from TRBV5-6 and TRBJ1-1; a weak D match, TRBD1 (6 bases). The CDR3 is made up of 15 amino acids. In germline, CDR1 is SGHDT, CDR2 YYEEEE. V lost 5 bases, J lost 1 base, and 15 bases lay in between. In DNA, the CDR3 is TGTGCCAGCAGTTTAATACAGGGACGGAACACTGAAGCTTTCTTT. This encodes CASSLIQGRNTEAFF.

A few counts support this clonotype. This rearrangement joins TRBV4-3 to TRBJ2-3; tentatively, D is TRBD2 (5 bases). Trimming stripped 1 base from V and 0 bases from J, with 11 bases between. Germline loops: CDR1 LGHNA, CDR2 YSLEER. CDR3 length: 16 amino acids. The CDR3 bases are TGCGCCAGCAGCCAAGTCGGGGTGGGTAGCACAGATACGCAGTATTTT. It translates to CASSQVGVGSTDTQYF.

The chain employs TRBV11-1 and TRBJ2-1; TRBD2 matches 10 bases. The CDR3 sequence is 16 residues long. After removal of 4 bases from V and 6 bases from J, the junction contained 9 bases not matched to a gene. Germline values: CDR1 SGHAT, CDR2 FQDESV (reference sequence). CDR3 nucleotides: TGTGCCAGCAGCTCGGTATTAGCGGGGGGCCTCAATGAGCAGTTCTTC. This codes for CASSSVLAGGLNEQFF.

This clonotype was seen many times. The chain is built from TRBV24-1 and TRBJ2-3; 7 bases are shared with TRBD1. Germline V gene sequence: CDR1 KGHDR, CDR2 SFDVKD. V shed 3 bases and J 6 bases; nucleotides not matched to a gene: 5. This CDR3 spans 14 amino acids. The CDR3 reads CATSDMTGIDTQYF. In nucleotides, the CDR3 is TGTGCCACCAGTGATATGACAGGGATCGATACGCAGTATTTT.

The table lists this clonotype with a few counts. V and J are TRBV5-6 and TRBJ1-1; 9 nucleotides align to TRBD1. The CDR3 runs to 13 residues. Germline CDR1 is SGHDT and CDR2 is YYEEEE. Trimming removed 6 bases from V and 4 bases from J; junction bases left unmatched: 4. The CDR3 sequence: CASTEQGATEAFF. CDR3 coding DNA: TGTGCCAGCACCGAACAGGGGGCCACTGAAGCTTTCTTT.

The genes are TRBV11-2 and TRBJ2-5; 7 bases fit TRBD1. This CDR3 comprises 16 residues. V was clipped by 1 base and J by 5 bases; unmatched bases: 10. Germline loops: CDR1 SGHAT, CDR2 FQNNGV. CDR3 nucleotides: TGTGCCAGCAGCTTAGGAGGGGGCACCCCACAGGAGACCCAGTACTTC. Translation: CASSLGGGTPQETQYF.

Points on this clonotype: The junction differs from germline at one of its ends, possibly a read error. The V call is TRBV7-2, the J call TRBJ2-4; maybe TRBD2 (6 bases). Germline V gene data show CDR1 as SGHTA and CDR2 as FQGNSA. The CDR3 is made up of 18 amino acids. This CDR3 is CASSLAGGVYLAKNNQYF. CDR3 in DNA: TGTGCCAGCAGCTTAGCAGGCGGGGTGTACCTAGCCAAAAACAATCAGTACTTC. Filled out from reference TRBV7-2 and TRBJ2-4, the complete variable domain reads GAGVSQSPSNKVTEKGKDVELRCDPISGHTALYWYRQSLGQGLEFLIYFQGNSAPDKSGLPSDRFSAERTGGSVSTLTIQRTQQEDSAVYLCASSLAGGVYLAKNNQYFGAGTRLSVL.

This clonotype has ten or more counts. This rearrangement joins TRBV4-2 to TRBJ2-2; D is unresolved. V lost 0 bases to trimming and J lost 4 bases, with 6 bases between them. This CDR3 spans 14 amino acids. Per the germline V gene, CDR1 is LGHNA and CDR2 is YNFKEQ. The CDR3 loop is CASSQEGFTGELFF. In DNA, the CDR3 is TGTGCCAGCAGCCAAGAAGGGTTCACCGGGGAGCTGTTTTTT.

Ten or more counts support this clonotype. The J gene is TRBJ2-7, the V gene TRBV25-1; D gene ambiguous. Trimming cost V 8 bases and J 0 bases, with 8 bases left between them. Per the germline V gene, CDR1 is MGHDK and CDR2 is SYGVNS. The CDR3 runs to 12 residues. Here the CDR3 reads CASGSSSYEQYF. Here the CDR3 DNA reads TGTGCCAGCGGTAGCAGCTCCTACGAGCAGTACTTC.

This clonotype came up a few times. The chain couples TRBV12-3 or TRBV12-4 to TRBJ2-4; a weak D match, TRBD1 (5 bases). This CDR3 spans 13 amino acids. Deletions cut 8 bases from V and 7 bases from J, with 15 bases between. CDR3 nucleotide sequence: TGTGCCAGCGGGTCTCCAGGGATGAACATTCAGTACTTC. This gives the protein CASGSPGMNIQYF.

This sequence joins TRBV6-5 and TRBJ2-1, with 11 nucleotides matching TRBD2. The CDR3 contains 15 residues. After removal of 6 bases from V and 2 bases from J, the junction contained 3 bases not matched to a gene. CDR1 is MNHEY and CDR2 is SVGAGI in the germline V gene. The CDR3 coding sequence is TGTGCCAGCAGGTTAGCGGGGGGGACCTACAATGAGCAGTTCTTC. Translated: CASRLAGGTYNEQFF.

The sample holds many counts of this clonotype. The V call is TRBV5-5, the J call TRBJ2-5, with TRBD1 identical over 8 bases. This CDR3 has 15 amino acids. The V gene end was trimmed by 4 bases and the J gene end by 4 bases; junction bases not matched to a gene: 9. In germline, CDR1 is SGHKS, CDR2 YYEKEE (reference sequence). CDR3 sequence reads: CASSLNGQGRETQYF. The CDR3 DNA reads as TGTGCCAGCAGCCTCAACGGACAGGGAAGAGAGACCCAGTACTTC.

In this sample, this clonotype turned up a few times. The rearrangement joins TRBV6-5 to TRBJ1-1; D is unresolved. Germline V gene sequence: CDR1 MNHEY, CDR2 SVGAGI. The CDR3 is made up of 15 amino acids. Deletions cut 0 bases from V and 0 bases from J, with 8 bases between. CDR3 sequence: CASSYSGVMNTEAFF. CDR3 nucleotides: TGTGCCAGCAGTTACTCCGGGGTTATGAACACTGAAGCTTTCTTT.

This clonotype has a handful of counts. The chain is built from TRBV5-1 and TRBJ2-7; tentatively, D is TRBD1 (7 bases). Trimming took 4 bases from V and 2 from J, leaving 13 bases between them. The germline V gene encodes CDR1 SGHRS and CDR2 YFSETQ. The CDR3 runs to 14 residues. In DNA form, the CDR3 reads TGCGCCAGCAGCCCGGACAGGACTACCTACGAGCAGTACTTC. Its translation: CASSPDRTTYEQYF.

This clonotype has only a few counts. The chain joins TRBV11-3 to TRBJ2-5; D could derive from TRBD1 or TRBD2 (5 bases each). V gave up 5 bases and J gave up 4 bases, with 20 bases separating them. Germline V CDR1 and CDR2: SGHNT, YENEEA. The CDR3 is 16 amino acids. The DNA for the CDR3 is TGTGCCAGCAGCCGAGGGCCTGGCAGGGCCTTAGAGACCCAGTACTTC. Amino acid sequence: CASSRGPGRALETQYF.

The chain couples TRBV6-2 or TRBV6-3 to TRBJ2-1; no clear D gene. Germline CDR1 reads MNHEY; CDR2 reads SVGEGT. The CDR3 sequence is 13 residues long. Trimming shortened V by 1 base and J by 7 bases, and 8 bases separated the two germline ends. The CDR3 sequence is CASSYYDPNEQFF. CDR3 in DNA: TGTGCCAGCAGTTACTATGACCCGAATGAGCAGTTCTTC.